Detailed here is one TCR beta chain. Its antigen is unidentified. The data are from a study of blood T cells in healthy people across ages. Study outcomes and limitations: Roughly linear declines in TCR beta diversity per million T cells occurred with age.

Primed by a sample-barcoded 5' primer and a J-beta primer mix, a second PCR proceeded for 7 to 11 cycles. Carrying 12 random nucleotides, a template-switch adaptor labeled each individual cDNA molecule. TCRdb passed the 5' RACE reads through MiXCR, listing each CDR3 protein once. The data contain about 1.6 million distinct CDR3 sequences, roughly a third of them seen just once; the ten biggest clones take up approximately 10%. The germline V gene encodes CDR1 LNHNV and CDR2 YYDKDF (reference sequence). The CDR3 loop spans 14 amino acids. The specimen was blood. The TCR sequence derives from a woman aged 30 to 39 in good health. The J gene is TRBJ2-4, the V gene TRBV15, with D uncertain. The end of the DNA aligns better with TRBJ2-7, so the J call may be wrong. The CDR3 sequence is CATSRVVLSDEQYF. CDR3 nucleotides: TGTGCCACCAGCAGAGTTGTATTATCGGACGAGCAGTACTTC.